The 5 T cell receptor beta chains below come from one sample, sequenced in a study of OX40 agonist ivuxolimab in advanced cancers. The table came from immunoSEQ multiplex PCR; TCRdb's copy has only in-frame clones and leaves some out. The sample contains about 8,700 clones, roughly nine tenths of which appear only once. The sequences come from CD4+ or CD8+ T cells sorted from blood, collected in a trial of the OX40 agonist ivuxolimab. These TCRs come from an adult with an advanced solid tumor such as melanoma, head and neck, liver or kidney cancer.

V is TRBV6-5 and J is TRBJ2-2; D call uncertain. This CDR3 has 13 amino acids. The V end was cut by 2 bases, the J end by 0 bases, with 1 base between. The germline CDR1 and CDR2 sequences are MNHEY and SVGAGI. Here the CDR3 reads CASSYPNTGELFF. CDR3 bases: TGTGCCAGCAGTTACCCGAACACCGGGGAGCTGTTTTTT.

V and J are TRBV6-6 and TRBJ2-5; a possible D gene is TRBD2 (6 bases). CDR3 length: 14 amino acids. The germline V and J ends were trimmed by 5 bases and 5 bases, with 15 bases remaining between them. Germline V gene data show CDR1 as MNHNY and CDR2 as SVGAGI (reference sequence). In DNA, the CDR3 is TGTGCCAGCAGTCCGCAGGGAGGTGAGGAGACCCAGTACTTC. This gives the protein CASSPQGGEETQYF.

This clone is a singleton in its sample. The rearrangement joins TRBV27 to TRBJ2-5; tentative D call: TRBD2 (5 bases). Between the trimmed V and J ends, which lost 6 bases and 1 base, there was a span of 9 bases. This CDR3 is built from 13 residues. Germline CDR1 and CDR2: MNHEY and SMNVEV (reference sequence). The CDR3 bases are TGTGCCAGCAGAGGACTGATCCAAGAGACCCAGTACTTC. This codes for CASRGLIQETQYF.

The rearrangement joins TRBV10-3 to TRBJ2-3, with D uncertain. V gave up 0 bases and J gave up 1 base, with 5 bases separating them. Germline V CDR1 and CDR2: ENHRY, SYGVKD. The CDR3 covers 14 residues. The CDR3 protein is CAISESSGTDTQYF. The CDR3 DNA sequence: TGTGCCATCAGTGAGTCGAGTGGCACAGATACGCAGTATTTT.

The chain carries TRBV10-1 and TRBJ1-6, with no clear D. V was clipped by 4 bases and J by 9 bases, with 10 bases between them. The CDR3 is made up of 13 amino acids. Germline V gene data show CDR1 as WNHNN and CDR2 as SYGVQD (reference sequence). Written as DNA, the CDR3 is TGCGCCAGCAGTGCGGGAGTAGGTTCACCCCTCCACTTT. Protein sequence: CASSAGVGSPLHF.